The present entry profiles one T cell receptor (beta chain) with its context. This clone was seen a few times. Its binding antigen is unknown. No qualities accompany the bases; no much larger clone lies one base away. This sample stems from a study of T cells in localized non-small cell lung cancer (dated by TCRdb to about 2020). About the study as a whole: Comparing tumors with uninvolved tumor-adjacent lungs, the study looked at the T cell repertoires of 200 to 250 patients with early-stage NSCLC. All 230 or so NSCLC patients in the cohort were treatment-naive and had localized lung tumors that were resected. NSCLC patients had a mean age of roughly 66 years, and fewer than 150 were male and about a hundred female. On the study overall, not on this receptor specifically: Longer overall survival was associated with higher blood T cell density, whereas shorter survival was associated with higher adjacent-lung clonality. Uninvolved tumor-adjacent lung showed the highest T cell clonality, higher than tumor, which suggests more focused antigenic responses in the adjacent lung. Of the top 100 tumor clones, a median of approximately 60 were detected in paired uninvolved adjacent lung; 28 were also among that lung's top 100. Because multi-region tumor sequencing was not performed, intratumor heterogeneity could not be ruled out. Because the study design was exploratory, TCR variables were selected using unadjusted p-values without false-discovery rate correction.

The immunoSEQ Assay was used to sequence TCR beta CDR3 regions from DNA. As for how the authors treated the data: To compute T cell density, TCR beta template counts were normalized to usable DNA, which was estimated by amplifying housekeeping genes. Richness was estimated using the preseqR package, with extrapolation to 400,000 templates for PBMC samples and to 120,000 templates for tissue samples. Clonality was taken to be one minus Pielou's evenness. Tissue-enriched TCRs were identified by differential abundance testing using productive amino-acid clonotypes, minimum total count 5 and alpha 0.1. The Jaccard Index and the Morisita Overlap Index were used to quantify repertoire overlap between compartments. GLIPH grouped TCR beta CDR3s together with public tetramer-defined viral CDR3s, and a viral motif had to include at least three viral sequences and show V-gene enrichment. TCRdb carries this immuneACCESS record with in-frame sequences only. Its versions omit some clonotypes, under half of them owing to an unresolved V gene in the studies checked, with the rest unexplained. The V and J calls and clone size are taken from that table; D and trimming were inferred from the DNA. Recorded for this sample are over 65,000 clones; 84% of them occurred a single time. 1.3% of the sample is held by the ten biggest clonotypes.

The CDR3 has 12 amino acids, counting the end cysteine and phenylalanine. Here the CDR3 DNA is all that survives: 36 bases in frame from base 1. Cut back by 7 bases and 0 bases, the V and J ends lie 4 bases apart. In the germline V gene, CDR1 corresponds to LGHNA and CDR2 to YNFKEQ. At diagnosis, peripheral blood, uninvolved tumor-adjacent lung and tumor were collected and were preserved as a mix of fresh-frozen and FFPE material. For TCR repertoire profiling, the blood samples were analyzed as peripheral blood mononuclear cells. The sequence links TRBV4-2 to TRBJ2-1; the D gene lacks a confident call. The TCR was taken from a female donor older than 55 with stage I lung adenocarcinoma. The sample in question was peripheral blood, obtained before any cancer treatment. The CDR3 corresponds to CASTSSYNEQFF. The base sequence is TGTGCCAGCACCAGCTCCTACAATGAGCAGTTCTTC.